One sample yielded the 32 T cell receptor beta chains listed below, sequenced in a study of CD4 and CD8 cells across lung adenocarcinoma regions. Each CDR3 protein is one row after TCRdb ran MiXCR on the PCR reads. The sample lists about 23,000 distinct CDR3 sequences, about 50% occurring once. Sequencing input: CD4+ T cells from the center of a lung tumor. These receptors were taken from a male donor with lung adenocarcinoma. The CD4 and CD8 labels of this study may be unreliable.

This clonotype is large by share. This rearrangement joins TRBV27 to TRBJ2-1, with D possibly TRBD1 on 5 matching bases. V was shortened by 4 bases and J by 5 bases, with 9 bases between the two germline ends. The germline V gene encodes CDR1 MNHEY and CDR2 SMNVEV (reference sequence). CDR3 length equals 13 residues. The CDR3 region is CASSSIQDNEQFF. CDR3 nucleotides: TGTGCCAGCAGTTCAATACAGGACAATGAGCAGTTCTTC.

There are a few counts of this clonotype. The V gene is TRBV6-1, the J gene TRBJ2-1, with D unresolved. V was clipped by 4 bases and J by 2 bases, with 12 bases between them. CDR1 is MNHNS, CDR2 SASEGT, per germline. The CDR3 is 15 residues long. This CDR3 is CASSAAQEAYNEQFF. The DNA of the CDR3 is TGTGCCAGCAGTGCGGCGCAAGAGGCCTACAATGAGCAGTTCTTC.

This rearrangement joins TRBV24-1 to TRBJ2-7; D is possibly TRBD2 (6 bases). CDR1 and CDR2 from the germline V gene are KGHDR and SFDVKD. Trimming cost V 4 bases and J 9 bases, with 12 bases left between them. The CDR3 totals 12 residues. The CDR3 DNA sequence: TGTGCCACCAGTGACCAAAACGGGGGGCAGTACTTC. This gives the protein CATSDQNGGQYF.

This clonotype was detected many times. The chain joins TRBV6-2 or TRBV6-3 to TRBJ2-2; weak D call: TRBD1 (5 bases). The CDR3 contains 16 residues. The V and J ends lost 6 bases and 1 base respectively, with 15 bases between them. The germline gives CDR1 MNHEY, CDR2 SVGEGT. The CDR3 nucleotides read TGTGCCAGCAGCCCCCAAGGGGTGGGGAACACCGGGGAGCTGTTTTTT. It encodes CASSPQGVGNTGELFF.

Only a few counts were recorded for this clonotype. This chain uses TRBV27 with TRBJ2-2, with 8 bases fitting TRBD2. This CDR3 comprises 17 residues. V lost 3 bases, J lost 0 bases, and 6 bases stayed unmatched. CDR1 is MNHEY and CDR2 is SMNVEV in the germline V gene (reference sequence). The CDR3, as DNA: TGTGCCAGCAGTTTTACCCGACTAGCGACGAACACCGGGGAGCTGTTTTTT. Residues: CASSFTRLATNTGELFF.

In this sample, this clonotype turned up many times. J is TRBJ2-1 and V is TRBV27, with 13 positions matching TRBD2. J gave up 12 bases and V 4 bases, and 9 bases lay outside the gene matches. This CDR3 region has 15 residues. The germline V gene encodes CDR1 MNHEY and CDR2 SMNVEV (reference sequence). The CDR3 protein is CASSSGTSGNDGQFF. The CDR3 bases are TGTGCCAGCAGTTCGGGGACTAGCGGGAACGACGGGCAGTTCTTC.

This chain connects TRBV4-1 to TRBJ1-2, with 7 bases that match TRBD1. The germline V gene encodes CDR1 MGHRA and CDR2 YSYEKL. This CDR3 region has 14 residues. Trimming removed 4 bases from V and 1 base from J; junction bases left unmatched: 3. The CDR3 spells CASSRDRNNYGYTF. CDR3 nucleotides: TGCGCCAGCAGCCGGGACAGAAATAACTATGGCTACACCTTC.

With regard to this clonotype: A junction end diverges from the germline sequence, so it may reflect a read error. This chain links TRBV6-1 with TRBJ2-3, with a possible D match to TRBD1 (6 bases). The CDR3 is 14 amino acids. The germline gives CDR1 MNHNS, CDR2 SASEGT. CDR3 sequence reads: CAGSGGRGTDTQYF. CDR3 bases: TGTGCGGGCAGTGGGGGCCGCGGCACAGATACCCAGTATTTC.

This clonotype was seen a few times. The chain couples TRBV19 to TRBJ2-5; possibly TRBD2 for D (5 bases). Germline V gene sequence: CDR1 LNHDA, CDR2 SQIVND (reference sequence). V was pared by 4 bases and J by 7 bases, with 13 bases between. This CDR3 spans 13 amino acids. The CDR3 loop is CASSTGIEGTQYF. In DNA form, the CDR3 reads TGTGCCAGTAGTACCGGGATCGAAGGGACCCAGTACTTC. The variable domain in full, with the rest retrieved from reference TRBV19 and TRBJ2-5, is DGGITQSPKYLFRKEGQNVTLSCEQNLNHDAMYWYRQDPGQGLRLIYYSQIVNDFQKGDIAEGYSVSREKKESFPLTVTSAQKNPTAFYLCASSTGIEGTQYFGPGTRLLVL.

This clonotype came up a few times. The chain combines TRBV20-1 with TRBJ2-2; a possible D gene is TRBD1 (6 bases). Germline lookup yields CDR1 DFQATT and CDR2 SNEGSKA (reference sequence). V lost 6 bases and J 0 bases, leaving 14 bases between the germline ends. There are 15 residues in the CDR3. The CDR3 spells CSAQGQLANTGELFF. Written as DNA, the CDR3 is TGCAGTGCCCAAGGACAGCTCGCGAACACCGGGGAGCTGTTTTTT.

The chain employs TRBV9 and TRBJ2-1, with TRBD2 identical over 10 bases. This CDR3 is 17 amino acids long. With V trimmed by 3 bases and J by 8 bases, 14 bases remained unmatched. Per the germline V gene, CDR1 is SGDLS and CDR2 is YYNGEE. This chain's CDR3 is CASSETSGHAPPDEQFF. The CDR3 DNA follows: TGTGCCAGCAGCGAGACTAGCGGGCACGCCCCCCCAGATGAGCAGTTCTTC.

This rearrangement joins TRBV6-1 to TRBJ2-5; D gene uncertain. CDR1 is MNHNS, CDR2 SASEGT, per germline. Trimming stripped 3 bases from V and 0 bases from J, with 8 bases between. The CDR3 is 14 amino acids. This chain's CDR3 is CASSEQPYQETQYF. CDR3 in DNA: TGTGCCAGCAGTGAGCAGCCGTACCAAGAGACCCAGTACTTC.

This chain links TRBV25-1 with TRBJ2-1, with 14 nucleotides matching TRBD2. The V segment lost 3 bases and the J segment 12 bases; nucleotides outside the gene matches: 4. CDR1 and CDR2 from the germline V gene are MGHDK and SYGVNS. The CDR3 has 14 amino acids. The CDR3: CASSDRLAGGPQFF. Here the CDR3 DNA reads TGTGCCAGCAGTGACCGACTAGCGGGAGGGCCGCAGTTCTTC.

The gene calls are TRBV6-1 and TRBJ2-1; a weak D match, TRBD2 (7 bases). Trimming removed 1 base at V and 15 bases at J, with 13 bases between. Germline V gives CDR1 MNHNS, CDR2 SASEGT. CDR3 size: 12 residues. The chain's CDR3 is CASSEVKGGGFF. The CDR3 DNA reads as TGTGCCAGCAGTGAAGTTAAGGGAGGGGGGTTCTTC.

This clonotype has ten or more counts. V is TRBV4-2 and J is TRBJ2-6; D is perhaps TRBD1 (5 bases). CDR1 LGHNA and CDR2 YNFKEQ come from the germline V gene. There are 18 residues in the CDR3. The ends were cut back, 1 base at V and 3 bases at J, with 16 bases in the middle. DNA for the CDR3: TGTGCCAGCAGCCAAGGAACAGTTAGGGGCCTTGGGGCCAACGTCCTGACTTTC. Translated, it gives CASSQGTVRGLGANVLTF.

The gene calls are TRBV6-1 and TRBJ2-6; D gene ambiguous. The CDR3 is 14 residues long. Germline V gene lookup returns CDR1 MNHNS and CDR2 SASEGT. Trimming pared 7 bases from V and 0 bases from J, leaving 7 bases between. The CDR3 DNA sequence: TGTGCCAGCAAGCAGACCTCTGGGGCCAACGTCCTGACTTTC. Amino acids: CASKQTSGANVLTF.

This clonotype has at least ten counts. The chain is built from TRBV7-2 and TRBJ2-1, with D maybe TRBD2 (5 bases). Germline lookup yields CDR1 SGHTA and CDR2 FQGNSA. Trimming cost V 5 bases and J 0 bases, with 8 bases left between them. The CDR3 covers 14 residues. The CDR3 loop reads CASSPRDSYNEQFF. The CDR3 DNA sequence: TGTGCCAGCAGCCCTCGGGACTCCTACAATGAGCAGTTCTTC.

For this clonotype: The conserved phenylalanine or tryptophan is not found at the CDR3 terminus, so this likely reflects a read error. The limits of the CDR3 on the DNA are not certain, so only TCRdb's listed CDR3 is given. J is TRBJ2-5 and V is TRBV6-1; the DNA was not compared with TRBD2, the D call given in the table. Looked up from germline, CDR1 is MNHNS and CDR2 is SASEGT. 13 amino acids form the CDR3, both terminal residues included. CDR3 sequence: CASSEAAGLAELS.

The chain employs TRBV6-5 and TRBJ2-2; 9 nucleotides line up with TRBD2. Germline V lookup: CDR1 MNHEY, CDR2 SVGAGI. This CDR3 comprises 16 residues. V lost 3 bases, J lost 16 bases, and 18 bases stayed unmatched. The CDR3 DNA reads as TGTGCCAGCAGTTATCAGCTAGCGGGATTTACCGAGGCGCAGTTTTTT. Residues: CASSYQLAGFTEAQFF.

This chain joins TRBV6-1 and TRBJ2-2; possibly TRBD1 for D (6 bases). Gene TRBJ2-3 matches the end of the DNA better, so the J call may be wrong. The CDR3 is 15 amino acids. From germline, CDR1 is MNHNS and CDR2 SASEGT. CDR3 protein: CARRLQAVSTGTQYF. CDR3 DNA sequence: TGTGCCAGGAGACTCCAGGCTGTAAGTACAGGGACGCAGTATTTT.

V and J are TRBV5-1 and TRBJ2-5; D is possibly TRBD2 (6 bases). The V end lost 3 bases, the J end lost 3 bases, and 12 bases lay between the germline ends. This CDR3 comprises 14 residues. CDR1 is SGHRS, CDR2 YFSETQ, per germline. The CDR3 DNA sequence: TGCGCCAGCAGCTCCCGGGACTTCAAAGAGACCCAGTACTTC. The encoded protein is CASSSRDFKETQYF.

Details on this clonotype: The CDR3 carries no conserved terminal phenylalanine or tryptophan, so it likely arises from a read error. The chain has TRBV7-9 and TRBJ2-5, with TRBD1 identical over 7 bases. This CDR3 contains 13 residues. V was pared by 0 bases and J by 5 bases, with 0 bases of the junction left unmatched. Germline lookup yields CDR1 SEHNR and CDR2 FQNEAQ (reference sequence). CDR3 amino acids: CASSLAGGETQYS. The DNA for the CDR3 is TGTGCCAGCAGCTTAGCAGGGGGCGAGACCCAGTACTCG.

This clonotype occurred many times. V usage is TRBV6-1 and J usage is TRBJ1-1; TRBD1 is a possible D gene (6 bases). Germline CDR1 is MNHNS and CDR2 is SASEGT. The V end lost 6 bases, the J end lost 4 bases, and 9 bases lay between the germline ends. CDR3 length: 12 residues. CDR3 sequence reads: CASRGGGTEAFF. As DNA, the CDR3 is TGTGCCAGCAGAGGGGGTGGCACTGAAGCTTTCTTT.

The V call is TRBV5-1, the J call TRBJ1-2, with 7 nucleotides matching TRBD1. The CDR3 has 13 amino acids. From germline, CDR1 is SGHRS and CDR2 YFSETQ. V trimming: 4 bases; J trimming: 7 bases; junction bases outside the gene matches: 7. Here the CDR3 reads CASSTGQASGYTF. In nucleotides, the CDR3 is TGCGCCAGCAGCACAGGACAGGCCAGTGGCTACACCTTC.

This clonotype has only a few counts. This chain joins TRBV6-1 and TRBJ2-2, with a weak D call TRBD2 (6 bases). With 6 bases removed from V and 2 bases from J, the gap between germline ends came to 7 bases. In germline, CDR1 is MNHNS, CDR2 SASEGT. The CDR3 is 13 amino acids. The CDR3 sequence: CASRLANTGELFF. CDR3 coding DNA: TGTGCCAGCAGACTAGCCAACACCGGGGAGCTGTTTTTT.

The chain uses TRBV7-2 and TRBJ2-1, with D possibly being TRBD2 (5 bases). The tail of the sequence fits TRBJ2-7 better, so the J call may be wrong. Germline V gene data show CDR1 as SGHTA and CDR2 as FQGNSA. CDR3 length: 11 amino acids. CDR3 bases: TGTGCCAGCAGCACGGGGAAAGAGCAGTACTTC. Encoded protein: CASSTGKEQYF.

This clonotype was counted ten times or more. The chain carries TRBV6-1 and TRBJ1-4; D unresolved. The V and J ends lost 3 bases and 8 bases respectively, with 13 bases between them. There are 14 residues in the CDR3. Germline-derived CDR1 and CDR2 are MNHNS and SASEGT. The CDR3 here is CASSDIGRGEKLFF. The DNA of the CDR3 is TGTGCCAGCAGTGACATAGGACGGGGAGAAAAACTGTTTTTT.

This chain joins TRBV6-1 and TRBJ2-1; 8 bases match TRBD1. Trimming at V came to 7 bases and at J to 3 bases, leaving 11 bases not matched to a gene. This CDR3 region has 16 residues. Looked up from germline, CDR1 is MNHNS and CDR2 is SASEGT. CDR3 loop: CASKPVTGVVYNEQFF. CDR3 nucleotide sequence: TGTGCCAGCAAACCCGTGACAGGGGTAGTCTACAATGAGCAGTTCTTC.

The V and J genes are TRBV6-1 and TRBJ2-2; the D gene could be TRBD1 or TRBD2 (6 bases each). TRBJ2-3 explains the end of the DNA better; the J call may be wrong. Looked up from germline, CDR1 is MNHNS and CDR2 is SASEGT. The CDR3 totals 17 residues. As DNA, the CDR3 is TGTGCCAGCAGCCGGAGGGGCGCAGCTGTGACCACAGGGACGCAGTATTTT. It encodes CASSRRGAAVTTGTQYF.

This clonotype was seen more than once but under ten times. This chain links TRBV7-2 with TRBJ2-7, with D perhaps TRBD1 (5 bases). Between the trimmed V and J ends, which lost 6 bases and 4 bases, there was a span of 19 bases. There are 15 residues in the CDR3. CDR1 and CDR2 from the germline V gene are SGHTA and FQGNSA. As DNA, the CDR3 is TGTGCCAGCAGATACGACAGAGGACCTCGGTACGAGCAGTACTTC. Protein: CASRYDRGPRYEQYF.

The chain employs TRBV5-1 and TRBJ2-4; D not resolved. V lost 2 bases, J lost 7 bases, and 4 bases lay in between. The CDR3 consists of 11 residues. Looked up from germline, CDR1 is SGHRS and CDR2 is YFSETQ. The CDR3 sequence is CASSFRNIQYF. CDR3 coding DNA: TGCGCCAGCAGCTTCAGGAACATTCAGTACTTC.

This clonotype was seen many times. The rearrangement links TRBV12-3 or TRBV12-4 to TRBJ2-1; no firm D call. CDR3 size: 13 residues. Trimming left V 2 bases short and J 0 bases short, with 2 bases between. CDR3 in amino acids: CASSLSSYNEQFF. DNA of the CDR3: TGTGCCAGCAGTTTAAGCTCCTACAATGAGCAGTTCTTC.